This TCR beta chain was captured in a study of blood T cells in healthy people across ages. Then a second PCR, running roughly 7 to 11 cycles, was carried out with a sample-barcoded 5' primer and a J-beta primer mix. One entry per CDR3 protein results from TCRdb running MiXCR on the 5' RACE reads. The sample shows hundreds of thousands of distinct CDR3 sequences, approximately 30% of them seen only once. CDR1 is SGHRS and CDR2 is YFSETQ in the germline V gene. V dropped 3 bases and J dropped 8; count of bases not matched to a gene: 12. The CDR3 loop spans 16 amino acids. Study results and caveats: No one knew whether donors had CMV, which possibly confounded expanded clonotype changes. As naive T cell percentage varied, TCR beta diversity correlated strongly with it. Higher diversity, along with more naive CD4+ cells, distinguished long-lived donors from aged donors.

In its sample, this clonotype was seen a few times. The antigen is not known. Sequences were obtained from blood. The chain is built from TRBV5-1 and TRBJ1-4; 8 bases align to TRBD1. This clonotype was sampled from a woman of 80 years or more in good health. The CDR3 here is CASSSPGTGFQEKLFF. The CDR3 nucleotides are TGCGCCAGCAGCTCGCCGGGGACAGGCTTTCAGGAAAAACTGTTTTTT.